Listed below are T cell receptor beta chains from one sample, sequenced in a study of prognosis after radiotherapy for stage I lung cancer. Each CDR3 protein is one row after TCRdb ran MiXCR on the multiplex PCR reads. The table shows 25,000 to 35,000 distinct CDR3 sequences, with 48% occurring only once. The starting material was PBMCs, obtained before or after stereotactic body radiation therapy (not recorded which). The receptors derive from a donor aged 50 or older with non-small cell lung cancer. CDR3s leave out the opening cysteine and the closing phenylalanine or tryptophan. Each record gives: V gene, J gene, CDR3 protein.

TRBV7-9	TRBJ2-3	ASSPSDYPDTQY
TRBV12-3/TRBV12-4	TRBJ2-1	ASSLMSGRGDEQF
TRBV11-2	TRBJ2-1	ASSLDIRAGKGAGACEQF
TRBV5-1	TRBJ1-2	ASGPGGATMGYT
TRBV11-2	TRBJ1-3	ASSFPGNTIY
TRBV5-1	TRBJ2-2	ASSRTDNPGTGELF
TRBV5-1	TRBJ2-3	ASSLSSPGDTQY
TRBV25-1	TRBJ1-1	ASSEMAGDLAEAF
TRBV12-3/TRBV12-4	TRBJ2-2	ASSSPYWGEDTGELF
TRBV20-1	TRBJ1-2	SARYGGPYGYT
TRBV12-3/TRBV12-4	TRBJ2-7	ASSLYGRLADQY
TRBV13	TRBJ2-3	ASSLNRPDTQY
TRBV5-6	TRBJ2-2	ASSPRTPYTGELF
TRBV4-1	TRBJ1-3	ASSLPRTGGNTIY
TRBV12-3/TRBV12-4	TRBJ2-7	ASSLSGSHYEQY
TRBV30	TRBJ2-1	AWSRRGNEQF